This TCR beta chain was documented in a study of cytomegalovirus exposure and HLA in healthy donors. Whole-study context: Later, an analysis reported that the 110 or so validation repertoires had used the same platform as the 500 to 800 first-cohort repertoires. Study-wide results and limits: According to the study, 150 to 200 TCR beta chains were cytomegalovirus-associated.

V dropped 2 bases and J dropped 0 bases, with 8 bases sitting between them. CDR1 is MNHEY, CDR2 SVGAGI, per germline. The CDR3 loop spans 14 amino acids. Data came from immunoSEQ multiplex PCR; TCRdb stores just in-frame clones and leaves some out. The repertoire holds 250,000 to 400,000 clones, with approximately 86% as singletons. Details on this clone: Its antigen is currently unknown.

The specimen was PBMCs. The sequence was obtained from a young man in good health and CMV-seronegative. The chain has TRBV6-5 and TRBJ2-7; D is perhaps TRBD1 (6 bases). The CDR3 nucleotides read TGTGCCAGCAGTTACAGGACAGACTCCTACGAGCAGTACTTC. Protein sequence: CASSYRTDSYEQYF.